This T cell receptor (beta chain) was captured by sequencing in a study of blood T cells in healthy people across ages. Points from the study as a whole: The long-lived group displayed more naive CD4+ cells, plus higher diversity, than the aged donors did.

Caucasian, healthy and from Russia, the donors were aged between about 6 and 100. A note on this clonotype: The antigen is undetermined.

Next came a second PCR, run for about 7 to 12 cycles, which used a sample-barcoded 5' primer along with a J-beta primer mix. Each CDR3 protein is one row after TCRdb ran MiXCR on the 5' RACE reads. The sample yields some 900,000 distinct CDR3 sequences, 25% to 30% seen once. The germline V gene has CDR1 LGHNA and CDR2 YNFKEQ. This CDR3 has 16 residues. This chain joins TRBV4-2 and TRBJ2-4; TRBD1 matches at 7 bases. The J call is uncertain, as TRBJ2-7 better fits the DNA end. The sample was blood. The TCR originated in a woman at least 80 years old in good health. The CDR3: CASSQDDRAQGYEQYF. The CDR3 DNA sequence: TGTGCCAGCAGCCAAGATGACAGGGCTCAAGGCTACGAGCAGTACTTC.